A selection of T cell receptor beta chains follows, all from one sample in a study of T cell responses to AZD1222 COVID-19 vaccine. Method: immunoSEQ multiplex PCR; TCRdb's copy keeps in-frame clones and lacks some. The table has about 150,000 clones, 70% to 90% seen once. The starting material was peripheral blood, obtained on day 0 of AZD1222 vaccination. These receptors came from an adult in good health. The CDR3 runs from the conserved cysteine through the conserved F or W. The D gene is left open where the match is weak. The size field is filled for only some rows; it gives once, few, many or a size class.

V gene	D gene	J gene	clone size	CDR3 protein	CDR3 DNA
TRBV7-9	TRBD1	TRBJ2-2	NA	CASSLGQGNTGELFF	TGTGCCAGCAGCTTGGGACAGGGAAACACCGGGGAGCTGTTTTTT
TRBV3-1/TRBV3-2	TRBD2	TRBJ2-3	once	CASSQGLAGGTDTQYF	TGTGCCAGCAGCCAAGGGCTAGCGGGAGGCACAGATACGCAGTATTTT
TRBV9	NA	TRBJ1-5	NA	CASSGLNQPQHF	TGTGCCAGCAGCGGACTTAATCAGCCCCAGCATTTT
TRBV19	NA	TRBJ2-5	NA	CASSKRQPHPYLQETQYF	TGTGCCAGTAGCAAGAGGCAGCCGCATCCTTACCTACAAGAGACCCAGTACTTC
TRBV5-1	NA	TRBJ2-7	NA	CASSLGVLSYEQYF	TGCGCCAGCAGCTTGGGCGTTTTGTCCTACGAGCAGTACTTC
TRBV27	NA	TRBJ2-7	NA	CASSTRQGGVYEQYF	TGTGCCAGCAGTACCCGACAGGGAGGGGTCTACGAGCAGTACTTC
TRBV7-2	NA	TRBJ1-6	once	CASSLGIVEGSPLHF	TGTGCCAGCAGCTTAGGGATCGTGGAGGGTTCACCCCTCCACTTT
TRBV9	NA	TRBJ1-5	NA	CASSAEVGPNQPQHF	TGTGCCAGCAGCGCTGAGGTCGGGCCCAATCAGCCCCAGCATTTT
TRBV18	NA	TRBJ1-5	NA	CASSPIQINQPQHF	TGTGCCAGCTCACCAATTCAGATCAATCAGCCCCAGCATTTT
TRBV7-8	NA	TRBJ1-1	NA	CASSLGELNTEAFF	TGTGCCAGCAGCTTAGGTGAGCTGAACACTGAAGCTTTCTTT
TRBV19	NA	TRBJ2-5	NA	CASSVGAGKETQYF	TGTGCCAGTAGTGTTGGGGCGGGGAAAGAGACCCAGTACTTC
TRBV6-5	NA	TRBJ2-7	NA	CASSYSPQGGYEQYF	TGTGCCAGCAGTTACTCCCCACAGGGAGGCTACGAGCAGTACTTC
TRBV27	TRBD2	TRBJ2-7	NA	CASSTPRGFSGRAGEQYF	TGTGCCAGCAGTACCCCCCGGGGCTTTAGCGGGAGGGCCGGGGAGCAGTACTTC
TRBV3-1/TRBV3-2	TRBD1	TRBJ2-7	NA	CASSPGQGIYEQYF	TGTGCCAGCAGCCCGGGACAGGGGATCTACGAGCAGTACTTC
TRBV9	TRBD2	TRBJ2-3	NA	CASSVLAGSFTDTQYF	TGTGCCAGCAGCGTTCTAGCGGGGAGCTTCACAGATACGCAGTATTTT
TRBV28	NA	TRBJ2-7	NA	CASSWTVEQYF	TGTGCCAGCAGTTGGACAGTCGAGCAGTACTTC
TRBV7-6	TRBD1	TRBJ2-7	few	CASSLDPGTGANEQYF	TGTGCCAGCAGCTTAGACCCCGGGACAGGTGCTAACGAGCAGTACTTC
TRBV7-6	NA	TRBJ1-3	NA	CANLRGLPNSGNTIYF	TGTGCCAACCTTCGGGGGCTACCCAACTCTGGAAACACCATATATTTT
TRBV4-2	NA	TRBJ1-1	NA	CASSQDAGTGTEAFF	TGTGCCAGCAGCCAAGATGCTGGGACGGGCACTGAAGCTTTCTTT
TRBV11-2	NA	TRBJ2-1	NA	CASSLALRSGILNEQFF	TGTGCCAGCAGCTTAGCACTAAGGTCCGGCATCCTCAATGAGCAGTTCTTC
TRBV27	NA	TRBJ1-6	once	CASSLYGADSPLHF	TGTGCCAGCAGTTTATATGGGGCAGATTCACCCCTCCACTTT
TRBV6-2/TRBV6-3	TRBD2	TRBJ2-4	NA	CASSGGAFAAKNIQYF	TGTGCCAGTAGCGGGGGGGCGTTTGCGGCCAAAAACATTCAGTACTTC
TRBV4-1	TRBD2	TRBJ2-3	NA	CASSQGSSGGTDTQYF	TGCGCCAGCAGCCAAGGTAGTAGCGGGGGCACAGATACGCAGTATTTT
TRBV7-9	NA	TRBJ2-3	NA	CASSVRGATDTQYF	TGTGCCAGCAGCGTCAGGGGAGCCACAGATACGCAGTATTTT
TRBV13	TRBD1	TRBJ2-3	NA	CASSLSSTGQGTDTQYF	TGTGCCAGCAGCTTATCTTCGACGGGACAGGGGACAGATACGCAGTATTTT
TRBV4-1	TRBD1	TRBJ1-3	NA	CASSHLGQGPYSSGNTIYF	TGCGCCAGCAGCCACCTAGGACAGGGACCTTATTCCTCTGGAAACACCATATATTTT
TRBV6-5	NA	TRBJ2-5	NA	CASISLETQYF	TGTGCCAGCATCTCCCTAGAGACCCAGTACTTC
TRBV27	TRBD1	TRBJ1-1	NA	CATVRDRGFMNTEAFF	TGTGCCACCGTACGGGACAGGGGATTTATGAACACTGAAGCTTTCTTT
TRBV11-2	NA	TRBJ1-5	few	CASSLDNQPQHF	TGTGCCAGCAGCTTAGATAACCAGCCCCAGCATTTT
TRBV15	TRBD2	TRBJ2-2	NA	CATSSPRQGLAGTRSGELFF	TGTGCCACCAGCAGTCCACGACAGGGACTAGCGGGAACCCGGTCCGGGGAGCTGTTTTTT
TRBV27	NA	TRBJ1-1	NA	CASSKDINTEAFF	TGTGCCAGCAGTAAGGACATTAACACTGAAGCTTTCTTT
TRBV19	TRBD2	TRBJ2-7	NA	CASRRLASAYEQYF	TGTGCCAGCCGAAGACTAGCGTCAGCCTACGAGCAGTACTTC
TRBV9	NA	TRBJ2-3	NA	CASSGGGTDTQYF	TGTGCCAGCAGCGGGGGCGGTACAGATACGCAGTATTTT
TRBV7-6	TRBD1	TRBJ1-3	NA	CASSSGGESGNTIYF	TGTGCCAGCAGCTCAGGGGGGGAATCAGGAAACACCATATATTTT
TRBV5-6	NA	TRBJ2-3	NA	CASTPLGLAGDTQYF	TGTGCCAGCACCCCTTTGGGCTTAGCAGGTGATACGCAGTATTTT
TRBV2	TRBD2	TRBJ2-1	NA	CASSGTSGRALEQFF	TGTGCCAGCAGTGGGACTAGCGGGAGGGCCCTTGAGCAGTTCTTC
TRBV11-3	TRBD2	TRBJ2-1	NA	CASASGGLDNEQFF	TGTGCCAGCGCCTCGGGGGGACTGGACAATGAGCAGTTCTTC
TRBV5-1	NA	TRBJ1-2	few	CASSFVGTINYGYTF	TGCGCCAGCAGCTTCGTTGGGACCATCAACTATGGCTACACCTTC
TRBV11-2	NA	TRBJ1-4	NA	CASSLVQEKLFF	TGTGCCAGCAGCTTAGTGCAGGAAAAACTGTTTTTT
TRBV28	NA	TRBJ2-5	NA	CASSPGGAGKETQYF	TGTGCCAGCAGCCCCGGTGGGGCAGGTAAAGAGACCCAGTACTTC
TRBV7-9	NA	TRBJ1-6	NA	CASSPGVSPLHF	TGTGCCAGCAGCCCAGGGGTTTCACCCCTCCACTTT
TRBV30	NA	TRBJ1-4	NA	CAGTGIYEKLFF	TGTGCCGGAACCGGGATCTATGAAAAACTGTTTTTT
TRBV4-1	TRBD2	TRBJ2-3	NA	CASSLAGLTDTQYF	TGCGCCAGCAGCCTAGCGGGGCTCACAGATACGCAGTATTTT
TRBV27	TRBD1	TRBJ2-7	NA	CASSLSVGTVTYEQYF	TGTGCCAGCAGTTTAAGCGTCGGGACAGTCACCTACGAGCAGTACTTC
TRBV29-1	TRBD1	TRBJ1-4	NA	CSVSDRDPNEKLFF	TGCAGCGTATCCGACAGGGACCCTAATGAAAAACTGTTTTTT
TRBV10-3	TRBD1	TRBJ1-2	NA	CAINQDRVGYTF	TGTGCCATCAACCAGGACAGGGTTGGCTACACCTTC
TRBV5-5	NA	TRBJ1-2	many	CASSSGGARVYGYTF	TGTGCCAGCAGCTCCGGAGGTGCACGCGTCTATGGCTACACCTTC
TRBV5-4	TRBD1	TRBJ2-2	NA	CASSQPGTVNTGELFF	TGTGCCAGCAGCCAACCCGGGACAGTTAACACCGGGGAGCTGTTTTTT
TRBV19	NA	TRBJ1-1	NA	CASRGQQNTEAFF	TGTGCCAGTAGAGGGCAGCAGAACACTGAAGCTTTCTTT
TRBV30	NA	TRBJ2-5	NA	CASDWEETQYF	TGTGCTTCCGACTGGGAAGAGACCCAGTACTTC
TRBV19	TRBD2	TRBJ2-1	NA	CASSIEVLAGLGNEQFF	TGTGCCAGTAGTATAGAGGTTCTAGCGGGATTGGGGAATGAGCAGTTCTTC
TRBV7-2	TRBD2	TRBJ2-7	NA	CASQSGGSSYEQYF	TGTGCCAGCCAATCGGGGGGTAGCTCCTACGAGCAGTACTTC